The subject of this entry is one T cell receptor beta chain. What it binds is unknown. The germline V and J ends were trimmed by 9 bases and 5 bases, with 19 bases remaining between them. The length of the CDR3 is 14 residues. In germline, CDR1 is ENHRY, CDR2 SYGVKD. TCRdb's table, derived via immunoSEQ multiplex PCR, lists solely in-frame clones and lacks some. Of roughly 130,000 clones detected, about 90% appear once; the ten largest clones hold around 1.7%. The sample comes from a study of T cell responses to AZD1222 COVID-19 vaccine. At the level of the study: Researchers grouped second doses given at about 4 or about 12 weeks into one pool. Points from the study as a whole: Increased Spike-specific TCR breadth and depth were observed after two AZD1222 doses. Clonal diversity was possibly underestimated, and the donors were mostly white British, with more females. Only six or seven AZD1222 recipients tested seropositive at baseline.

The genes are TRBV10-3 and TRBJ2-5; a weak D match, TRBD2 (6 bases). The sequence was collected from an adult in good health. The input for sequencing was peripheral blood, taken on day 0 of AZD1222 vaccination. The CDR3 is CAIQTGSPTETQYF. The CDR3 bases are TGTGCCATACAAACCGGGAGCCCTACGGAGACCCAGTACTTC.